These 27 T cell receptor beta chains were sequenced from one sample in a study of regulatory T cells in long-lasting Graves disease (dated by TCRdb to the early 2020s). According to the study, the label for this sample's time point signals: newly diagnosed GD, antithyroid drugs for less than 3 months. For both TCR sequencing and RNA sequencing, RNA was extracted from PBMCs in TRIzol. Libraries were built with multiplex PCR. TCRdb names Illumina HiSeq 4000 as the instrument used. CDR3 regions were amplified by Arm-PCR with iRepertoire HTBI primers to construct TCR beta libraries. TCRdb cleaned the public reads at Q25 with fastp, built clones with MiXCR and kept in-frame beta chains. Duplicate CDR3 protein sequences are folded into a single record with the most common DNA and genes. Recorded for this sample are roughly 220,000 distinct CDR3 sequences; 18% of them occurred a single time. Jointly, the top ten make up over 20% of the sample.

Here the sequenced sample was peripheral blood mononuclear cells (PBMCs), taken at new diagnosis, from a patient treated with antithyroid drugs. The receptor set was obtained from a female donor with Graves disease.

Many counts were recorded for this clonotype. The chain carries TRBV7-8 and TRBJ2-1, with D unclear. The CDR3 has 12 residues. The germline V and J ends were trimmed by 4 bases and 4 bases, with 5 bases remaining between them. Germline V CDR1 and CDR2: SGHVS, FQNEAQ. CDR3 bases: TGTGCCAGCAGCTCAGAATACAATGAGCAGTTCTTC. This translates into CASSSEYNEQFF.

This clonotype was detected many times. V usage is TRBV25-1 and J usage is TRBJ2-1; D not resolved. Per germline, CDR1 MGHDK and CDR2 SYGVNS. The V end was cut by 7 bases, the J end by 6 bases, with 13 bases between. This CDR3 has 13 residues. The CDR3 loop is CASTPALVNEQFF. The CDR3 DNA reads TGTGCCAGCACTCCAGCGCTCGTCAATGAGCAGTTCTTC.

This clonotype has more than one count but fewer than ten. This chain joins TRBV7-9 and TRBJ1-2, with 7 bases identical to TRBD1. Germline V lookup: CDR1 SEHNR, CDR2 FQNEAQ (reference sequence). V shed 3 bases, J shed 5 bases, and the junction held 6 bases outside the gene matches. This CDR3 spans 14 amino acids. In DNA, the CDR3 is TGTGCCAGCAGCTTTCTGGACAGGTCATATGGCTACACCTTC. It yields the protein CASSFLDRSYGYTF.

This clonotype was picked up a small number of times. Since a far larger clone is one base different, this is likely a read error. The V and J genes are TRBV2 and TRBJ1-4, with a weak D call TRBD1 (5 bases). The CDR3 loop spans 15 amino acids. Germline V gene data show CDR1 as SNHLY and CDR2 as FYNNEI. The CDR3 nucleotides are TGTGCCATCAGTGAAGGGGACCCCTTCAATGAAAAACTGGTTTTT. Its protein is CAISEGDPFNEKLVF. Together with reference TRBV2 and TRBJ1-4, the CDR3 gives the full variable domain: EPEVTQTPSHQVTQMGQEVILRCVPISNHLYFYWYRQILGQKVEFLVSFYNNEISEKSEIFDDQFSVERPDGSNFTLKIRSTKLEDSAMYFCAISEGDPFNEKLVFGSGTQLSVL.

The chain joins TRBV20-1 to TRBJ1-2; a possible D gene is TRBD1 (6 bases). There are 11 residues in the CDR3. CDR1 DFQATT and CDR2 SNEGSKA come from the germline V gene (reference sequence). Trimming left V 6 bases short and J 3 bases short, with 8 bases between. CDR3 protein: CSAWTDYGYTF. The CDR3 DNA sequence: TGCAGTGCGTGGACAGACTATGGCTACACCTTC.

The sample holds many counts of this clonotype. The chain carries TRBV29-1 and TRBJ2-7, with D unclear. Germline assignment: CDR1 SQVTM and CDR2 ANQGSEA. V was trimmed by 5 bases and J by 7 bases, leaving 15 bases between them. CDR3 length equals 12 residues. The CDR3 DNA reads TGCAGCGTTAATGACGGGTCGAGGGAGCAGTACTTC. Translation gives CSVNDGSREQYF.

The chain links TRBV7-9 to TRBJ1-3; D is undetermined. Germline CDR1 SEHNR, CDR2 FQNEAQ (reference sequence). V was trimmed by 6 bases and J by 3 bases, leaving 6 bases between them. The CDR3 contains 12 residues. CDR3 nucleotide sequence: TGTGCCAGCAGGGACGATGGAAACACCATATATTTT. Residues: CASRDDGNTIYF.

The DNA for the CDR3 is TGTGCCAGCAGTTCATTAGCGGGAGGGCAAGGTGAGCAGTTCTTC. This encodes CASSSLAGGQGEQFF. The rearrangement joins TRBV28 to TRBJ2-1, with TRBD2 identical over 11 bases. The V gene end was trimmed by 4 bases and the J gene end by 9 bases; junction bases not matched to a gene: 8. CDR3 size: 15 residues. Germline values: CDR1 MDHEN, CDR2 SYDVKM.

This clonotype was recorded at least ten times. This chain links TRBV3-1 with TRBJ2-3; maybe TRBD1 (5 bases). Trimming left V 4 bases short and J 4 bases short, with 9 bases between. Per germline, CDR1 LGHDT and CDR2 YNNKEL (reference sequence). The CDR3 is made up of 13 amino acids. DNA for the CDR3: TGTGCCAGCAGCCTCAGGGAAGCAGATACGCAGTATTTT. This encodes CASSLREADTQYF.

This clonotype was seen at least ten times. The CDR3: CASSLGLAGRADTQYF. The CDR3 region has the DNA TGTGCCAGCAGTTTAGGACTAGCGGGAAGAGCAGATACGCAGTATTTT. The V call is TRBV12-3 or TRBV12-4, the J call TRBJ2-3; 11 nucleotides match TRBD2. The CDR3 extends over 16 amino acids. Trimming removed 1 base from V and 4 bases from J; junction bases left unmatched: 4.

This clonotype was counted at least ten times. This chain connects TRBV19 to TRBJ1-4; the D gene is possibly TRBD1 (5 bases). Per the germline V gene, CDR1 is LNHDA and CDR2 is SQIVND (reference sequence). Trimming removed 5 bases from V and 8 bases from J, with 15 bases in between. The CDR3 has 14 residues. This CDR3 reads CASSSGRQEEKLFF. CDR3 bases: TGTGCCAGTAGTTCAGGGAGGCAGGAGGAAAAACTGTTTTTT.

This clonotype was counted many times. The V gene is TRBV15, the J gene TRBJ2-3; 10 positions agree with TRBD2. From germline, CDR1 is LNHNV and CDR2 YYDKDF (reference sequence). The CDR3 is 16 residues long. V dropped 8 bases and J dropped 2; count of bases not matched to a gene: 10. CDR3 in DNA: TGTGCCACCCGTTTTACTAGCGGGGACCCCACAGATACGCAGTATTTT. Translated: CATRFTSGDPTDTQYF.

The chain employs TRBV6-2 or TRBV6-3 and TRBJ1-2; D not certain. Germline values: CDR1 MNHEY, CDR2 SVGEGT. The CDR3 has 15 amino acids. The ends were cut back, 0 bases at V and 4 bases at J, with 12 bases in the middle. In nucleotides, the CDR3 is TGTGCCAGCAGTTACTCGACGGGCCTTTCCTATGGCTACACCTTC. This encodes CASSYSTGLSYGYTF.

Ten or more counts support this clonotype. The V gene is TRBV28, the J gene TRBJ2-3; D unresolved. This CDR3 has 13 amino acids. Per the germline V gene, CDR1 is MDHEN and CDR2 is SYDVKM. Trimming removed 5 bases from V and 6 bases from J, with 12 bases in between. CDR3 sequence (DNA): TGTGCCAGCAGTCCCACGGACGGTGATACGCAGTATTTT. This sequence encodes CASSPTDGDTQYF.

This clonotype was counted a few times. The chain links TRBV4-1 to TRBJ2-2; D might be TRBD2 (6 bases). The CDR3 covers 15 residues. Germline lookup yields CDR1 MGHRA and CDR2 YSYEKL. With 3 bases removed from V and 4 bases from J, the gap between germline ends came to 12 bases. CDR3 in amino acids: CASSQEGRATGELFF. The CDR3 coding sequence is TGCGCCAGCAGCCAGGAGGGCAGGGCCACCGGGGAGCTGTTTTTT.

Many counts were recorded for this clonotype. J is TRBJ2-1 and V is TRBV18, with D possibly TRBD1 on 6 matching bases. Between the trimmed V and J ends, which lost 3 bases and 0 bases, there was a span of 6 bases. CDR3 length equals 14 residues. Germline V gene lookup returns CDR1 KGHSH and CDR2 LQKENI. The CDR3 sequence is CASSPDSSYNEQFF. The CDR3 nucleotides are TGTGCCAGCTCACCGGACAGCTCCTACAATGAGCAGTTCTTC.

This clonotype was seen ten or more times. The chain uses TRBV29-1 and TRBJ2-1; 14 bases agree with TRBD2. After removal of 6 bases from V and 4 bases from J, the junction contained 11 bases not matched to a gene. The CDR3 is made up of 17 amino acids. CDR1 and CDR2 (germline): SQVTM, ANQGSEA. The CDR3 coding sequence is TGCAGCGTCCCCGGGACTAGCGGGAGAGGAGTTTACAATGAGCAGTTCTTC. Translation: CSVPGTSGRGVYNEQFF.

The V call is TRBV20-1, the J call TRBJ1-4, with no clear D. The germline V and J ends were trimmed by 6 bases and 3 bases, with 8 bases remaining between them. The CDR3 runs 12 residues. Per germline, CDR1 DFQATT and CDR2 SNEGSKA (reference sequence). Here the CDR3 reads CSAPAPNEKLFF. The CDR3, as DNA: TGCAGTGCCCCCGCGCCTAATGAAAAACTGTTTTTT.

The rearrangement uses TRBV2 and TRBJ1-6; D unclear. CDR1 and CDR2 (germline): SNHLY, FYNNEI. V lost 2 bases and J lost 3, with 5 bases in between. The CDR3 spans 14 residues. The CDR3 here is CASSEPRYNSPLHF. The CDR3 region has the DNA TGTGCCAGCAGTGAACCGCGCTATAATTCACCCCTCCACTTT.

This clonotype came up a few times. The gene calls are TRBV10-2 and TRBJ2-1, with D hard to call. V lost 6 bases to trimming and J lost 9 bases, with 6 bases between them. CDR1 and CDR2 from the germline V gene are WSHSY and SAAADI. The CDR3 runs to 10 residues. The CDR3 sequence is CASRAGEQFF. DNA of the CDR3: TGCGCCAGCAGGGCCGGTGAGCAGTTCTTC.

This clonotype has at least ten counts. V and J are TRBV7-9 and TRBJ2-1, with 14 positions matching TRBD2. Germline V gene data show CDR1 as SEHNR and CDR2 as FQNEAQ (reference sequence). CDR3 length: 16 residues. J was trimmed by 8 bases and V by 4 bases; bases with no gene match: 7. Here the CDR3 reads CASSSMTSGRADEQFF. Here the CDR3 DNA reads TGTGCCAGCAGCTCCATGACTAGCGGGAGGGCCGATGAGCAGTTCTTC.

Comment on this clonotype: Since a much larger clone is just one base distant, this may be a read error. The rearrangement links TRBV6-9 to TRBJ1-1, with a possible D match to TRBD1 (5 bases). Germline CDR1 reads MNHGY; CDR2 reads SVAAGI. The CDR3 spans 18 residues. Trimming stripped 3 bases from V and 0 bases from J, with 20 bases between. The CDR3 sequence: CASSYPLEQAILNTEAFF. The CDR3 coding sequence is TGTGCCAGCAGTTACCCTCTCGAACAGGCGATACTGAACACTGAAGCTTTCTTT.

This clonotype was detected many times. V usage is TRBV19 and J usage is TRBJ1-2; D is uncertain. Trimming shortened V by 6 bases and J by 7 bases, and 18 bases separated the two germline ends. CDR3 length: 14 residues. Germline values: CDR1 LNHDA, CDR2 SQIVND (reference sequence). The CDR3 here is CASRTAKEGFGYTF. CDR3 in DNA: TGTGCCAGTAGGACCGCCAAGGAGGGTTTTGGCTACACCTTC.

This clonotype was observed a handful of times. This rearrangement joins TRBV4-2 to TRBJ2-1; TRBD2 matches 7 bases. Trimming took 1 base from V and 7 from J; bases not matched to a gene: 4. This CDR3 contains 14 residues. Germline CDR1 LGHNA, CDR2 YNFKEQ. CDR3 sequence: CASSQAGRWNEQFF. DNA of the CDR3: TGTGCCAGCAGCCAAGCCGGGAGGTGGAATGAGCAGTTCTTC.

This clonotype was recorded a few times. The chain uses TRBV7-9 and TRBJ1-4; D is possibly TRBD1 (5 bases). This CDR3 has 14 residues. V lost 4 bases, J lost 8 bases, and 14 bases lay in between. The germline CDR1 and CDR2 sequences are SEHNR and FQNEAQ (reference sequence). The DNA of the CDR3 is TGTGCCAGCAGCTCCTGGGACGCCCGAGAAAAACTGTTTTTT. This gives the protein CASSSWDAREKLFF.

This clonotype was observed many times. V gene TRBV7-9 combines with J gene TRBJ1-5; TRBD1 is a possible D gene (6 bases). Deletions cut 0 bases from V and 3 bases from J, with 27 bases between. This CDR3 is 21 amino acids long. Germline lookup yields CDR1 SEHNR and CDR2 FQNEAQ (reference sequence). The CDR3 DNA reads as TGTGCCAGCAGCTTAGCGCGGACCGGCAGGGGTCGCTATTCCCCCAATCAGCCCCAGCATTTT. It yields the protein CASSLARTGRGRYSPNQPQHF.

At least ten counts were recorded for this clonotype. The CDR3 nucleotides are TGCAGCGCCGACGGGAGACCTAGTGGCTACACCTTC. Amino acids: CSADGRPSGYTF. The chain uses TRBV29-1 and TRBJ1-2; no clear D. This CDR3 spans 12 amino acids. V was pared by 7 bases and J by 7 bases, with 16 bases between. The germline V gene has CDR1 SQVTM and CDR2 ANQGSEA. Looking up the rest from reference TRBV29-1 and TRBJ1-2 gives the full variable domain: SAVISQKPSRDICQRGTSLTIQCQVDSQVTMMFWYRQQPGQSLTLIATANQGSEATYESGFVIDKFPISRPNLTFSTLTVSNMSPEDSSIYLCSADGRPSGYTFGSGTRLTVV.